A selection of T cell receptor beta chains follows, all from one sample in a study of post-analysis software for immune sequencing data. TCRdb reanalysed the PCR reads using MiXCR and keeps one entry per CDR3 protein. This table has hundreds of thousands of distinct CDR3 sequences, approximately 59% appearing once. The sequenced material came from blood. These TCRs come from a girl aged 2-10 years with multiple sclerosis. Each CDR3 is given with its conserved first and last residue. Fields, in order: J gene, V gene, clone size, D gene, CDR3 protein, CDR3 DNA. D genes are given only for firm matches. Not all rows give a size; the values are once, few, many and, for expanded clones, a class.

J gene: TRBJ2-7; V gene: TRBV7-2; clone size: .; D gene: TRBD2; CDR3 protein: CASSHAGGAYEQYF; CDR3 DNA: TGTGCCAGCAGCCACGCGGGGGGGGCCTACGAGCAGTACTTC
J gene: TRBJ2-1; V gene: TRBV5-1; clone size: few; D gene: TRBD1; CDR3 protein: CASSFGQGNYNEQFF; CDR3 DNA: TGCGCCAGCAGCTTCGGACAGGGAAATTACAATGAGCAGTTCTTC
J gene: TRBJ1-1; V gene: TRBV9; clone size: once; D gene: TRBD1; CDR3 protein: CASSSTRGTGGRADTEAFF; CDR3 DNA: TGTGCCAGCAGCTCAACCAGAGGGACAGGGGGAAGAGCTGACACTGAAGCTTTCTTT
J gene: TRBJ2-4; V gene: TRBV29-1; clone size: .; D gene: TRBD1; CDR3 protein: CSAWLGTENIQYF; CDR3 DNA: TGCAGCGCCTGGCTTGGGACAGAAAACATTCAGTACTTC
J gene: TRBJ2-5; V gene: TRBV2; clone size: few; D gene: TRBD1; CDR3 protein: CASAGQGPWETQYF; CDR3 DNA: TGTGCCAGCGCTGGACAGGGGCCGTGGGAGACCCAGTACTTC
J gene: TRBJ2-1; V gene: TRBV5-1; clone size: .; D gene: TRBD1; CDR3 protein: CASSLGTGDYNERFF; CDR3 DNA: TGCGCCAGCAGCTTGGGGACAGGGGACTACAATGAGCGGTTCTTC
J gene: TRBJ2-1; V gene: TRBV5-1; clone size: .; D gene: TRBD2; CDR3 protein: CASSPRVAGLDEQFF; CDR3 DNA: TGCGCCAGCAGCCCTCGGGTAGCGGGTCTAGATGAGCAGTTCTTC
J gene: TRBJ1-5; V gene: TRBV6-6; clone size: .; D gene: .; CDR3 protein: CASSYWAGGQPQHF; CDR3 DNA: TGTGCCAGCAGTTACTGGGCGGGGGGGCAGCCCCAGCATTTT
J gene: TRBJ2-2; V gene: TRBV20-1; clone size: .; D gene: .; CDR3 protein: CSALTGRTKAGELFF; CDR3 DNA: TGCAGTGCACTTACCGGAAGAACTAAAGCCGGGGAGCTGTTTTTT
J gene: TRBJ2-7; V gene: TRBV5-1; clone size: .; D gene: .; CDR3 protein: CASSLEAGSYPYEQYF; CDR3 DNA: TGCGCCAGCAGCTTGGAGGCAGGATCCTACCCGTACGAGCAGTACTTC
J gene: TRBJ1-1; V gene: TRBV29-1; clone size: .; D gene: TRBD1; CDR3 protein: CSVLQGSDTEAFF; CDR3 DNA: TGCAGCGTACTACAGGGGTCGGACACTGAAGCTTTCTTT
J gene: TRBJ2-4; V gene: TRBV20-1; clone size: .; D gene: .; CDR3 protein: CSARGLAEAKNIQYF; CDR3 DNA: TGCAGTGCTCGGGGGCTAGCGGAAGCCAAAAACATTCAGTACTTC
J gene: TRBJ1-2; V gene: TRBV5-1; clone size: .; D gene: .; CDR3 protein: CASGLRITANYGYTF; CDR3 DNA: TGCGCCAGCGGCCTACGAATAACAGCCAACTATGGCTACACCTTC
J gene: TRBJ2-6; V gene: TRBV5-1; clone size: .; D gene: TRBD1; CDR3 protein: CASSSGTVPSGANVLTF; CDR3 DNA: TGCGCCAGCAGCTCCGGGACAGTCCCCTCTGGGGCCAACGTCCTGACTTTC
J gene: TRBJ1-1; V gene: TRBV6-6; clone size: few; D gene: TRBD1; CDR3 protein: CASSLPGGSFEAFF; CDR3 DNA: TGTGCCAGCAGTTTACCAGGGGGTTCCTTTGAAGCTTTCTTT
J gene: TRBJ1-2; V gene: TRBV6-2/TRBV6-3; clone size: .; D gene: TRBD1; CDR3 protein: CASTFRDRASGYTF; CDR3 DNA: TGTGCCAGCACGTTCCGGGACAGGGCCTCTGGCTACACCTTC
J gene: TRBJ1-2; V gene: TRBV4-1; clone size: .; D gene: TRBD1; CDR3 protein: CASSQVPGQGIYGYTF; CDR3 DNA: TGCGCCAGCAGCCAAGTCCCGGGACAGGGGATCTATGGCTACACCTTC
J gene: TRBJ1-2; V gene: TRBV12-3/TRBV12-4; clone size: .; D gene: .; CDR3 protein: CASKTGNRDYGYTF; CDR3 DNA: TGTGCCAGCAAAACGGGGAATAGGGACTATGGCTACACCTTC
J gene: TRBJ2-7; V gene: TRBV29-1; clone size: many; D gene: .; CDR3 protein: CSVVRGSYEQYF; CDR3 DNA: TGCAGCGTTGTTAGGGGTTCCTACGAGCAGTACTTC
J gene: TRBJ2-1; V gene: TRBV4-2; clone size: .; D gene: TRBD2; CDR3 protein: CASSHPGTSGGNEQFF; CDR3 DNA: TGTGCCAGCAGCCATCCCGGGACTAGCGGGGGGAATGAGCAGTTCTTC
J gene: TRBJ1-2; V gene: TRBV20-1; clone size: few; D gene: .; CDR3 protein: CSAKLWDYGYTF; CDR3 DNA: TGCAGTGCTAAGTTATGGGACTATGGCTACACCTTC
J gene: TRBJ2-3; V gene: TRBV29-1; clone size: .; D gene: TRBD2; CDR3 protein: CSEHLAGGADTQYF; CDR3 DNA: TGCAGCGAGCACCTAGCGGGAGGCGCAGATACGCAGTATTTT
J gene: TRBJ2-1; V gene: TRBV5-1; clone size: few; D gene: .; CDR3 protein: CASSLAEGSSYNEQFF; CDR3 DNA: TGCGCCAGCAGCTTGGCTGAGGGGAGCTCCTACAATGAGCAGTTCTTC
J gene: TRBJ2-6; V gene: TRBV5-1; clone size: .; D gene: TRBD1; CDR3 protein: CASGLDRGQGANVLTF; CDR3 DNA: TGCGCCAGCGGCTTGGACAGGGGGCAGGGGGCCAACGTCCTGACTTTC
J gene: TRBJ2-6; V gene: TRBV18; clone size: .; D gene: .; CDR3 protein: CASSRRDTGAGANVLTF; CDR3 DNA: TGTGCCAGCTCACGGCGTGATACAGGAGCCGGGGCCAACGTCCTGACTTTC
J gene: TRBJ2-3; V gene: TRBV4-2; clone size: .; D gene: TRBD2; CDR3 protein: CASSQAIRAGERDTQYF; CDR3 DNA: TGTGCCAGCAGCCAAGCGATTCGAGCGGGGGAGAGAGATACGCAGTATTTT
J gene: TRBJ2-7; V gene: TRBV27; clone size: .; D gene: .; CDR3 protein: CASSFSLVYEQYF; CDR3 DNA: TGTGCCAGCAGTTTTAGTTTGGTCTACGAGCAGTACTTC
J gene: TRBJ2-5; V gene: TRBV7-8; clone size: few; D gene: .; CDR3 protein: CASRPRAVETQYF; CDR3 DNA: TGTGCCAGCAGGCCCAGGGCGGTGGAGACCCAGTACTTC
J gene: TRBJ1-2; V gene: TRBV28; clone size: .; D gene: .; CDR3 protein: CASSTTGSIYGYTF; CDR3 DNA: TGTGCCAGCAGCACTACAGGATCTATCTATGGCTACACCTTC
J gene: TRBJ2-7; V gene: TRBV28; clone size: few; D gene: TRBD1; CDR3 protein: CASSELSGTGGYEQYF; CDR3 DNA: TGTGCCAGCAGCGAACTCTCCGGGACAGGGGGCTACGAGCAGTACTTC
J gene: TRBJ2-3; V gene: TRBV5-1; clone size: .; D gene: .; CDR3 protein: CASSLAPTAGTQYF; CDR3 DNA: TGCGCCAGCAGCTTGGCCCCGACGGCAGGTACGCAGTATTTT
J gene: TRBJ2-7; V gene: TRBV5-1; clone size: few; D gene: .; CDR3 protein: CASSLSDYEQYF; CDR3 DNA: TGCGCCAGCAGCTTGTCGGACTACGAGCAGTACTTC
J gene: TRBJ1-5; V gene: TRBV29-1; clone size: .; D gene: .; CDR3 protein: CSVSGGDGGNQPQHF; CDR3 DNA: TGCAGCGTCTCGGGGGGAGACGGGGGAAATCAGCCCCAGCATTTT
J gene: TRBJ2-7; V gene: TRBV7-2; clone size: .; D gene: TRBD1; CDR3 protein: CASSLQGATEQYF; CDR3 DNA: TGTGCCAGCAGCTTACAGGGGGCGACCGAGCAGTACTTC
J gene: TRBJ1-5; V gene: TRBV7-2; clone size: once; D gene: .; CDR3 protein: CASSLVGSAVNNQPQHF; CDR3 DNA: TGTGCCAGCAGCTTAGTTGGGTCCGCGGTTAACAATCAGCCCCAGCATTTT
J gene: TRBJ2-3; V gene: TRBV5-1; clone size: .; D gene: .; CDR3 protein: CASSRDGVSTDTQYF; CDR3 DNA: TGCGCCAGCAGCCGAGACGGGGTTAGCACAGATACGCAGTATTTT
J gene: TRBJ2-7; V gene: TRBV20-1; clone size: .; D gene: .; CDR3 protein: CSARGGEAGNSYEQYF; CDR3 DNA: TGCAGTGCTAGAGGTGGGGAGGCAGGGAACTCCTACGAGCAGTACTTC
J gene: TRBJ2-3; V gene: TRBV6-2/TRBV6-3; clone size: .; D gene: .; CDR3 protein: CASSGTLMTDTQYF; CDR3 DNA: TGTGCCAGCAGCGGGACTTTAATGACGGATACGCAGTATTTT
J gene: TRBJ1-1; V gene: TRBV12-3/TRBV12-4; clone size: many; D gene: .; CDR3 protein: CASSLAGTEAFF; CDR3 DNA: TGTGCCAGCAGTTTGGCCGGAACTGAAGCTTTCTTT
J gene: TRBJ2-7; V gene: TRBV3-1; clone size: .; D gene: .; CDR3 protein: CASSQATSSSYEQYF; CDR3 DNA: TGTGCCAGCAGCCAAGCTACTAGCTCCTCCTACGAGCAGTACTTC
J gene: TRBJ2-3; V gene: TRBV4-2; clone size: .; D gene: TRBD2; CDR3 protein: CASSQEPLAGGIRTDTQYF; CDR3 DNA: TGTGCCAGCAGCCAAGAGCCCCTAGCGGGGGGAATTCGCACAGATACGCAGTATTTT
J gene: TRBJ2-1; V gene: TRBV29-1; clone size: .; D gene: TRBD2; CDR3 protein: CSVEHTGLAGSYNEQFF; CDR3 DNA: TGCAGCGTTGAGCATACGGGACTAGCGGGATCCTACAATGAGCAGTTCTTC
J gene: TRBJ1-2; V gene: TRBV10-3; clone size: .; D gene: .; CDR3 protein: CAISEDRFYGCTF; CDR3 DNA: TGTGCCATCAGTGAGGACAGATTCTATGGCTGCACCTTC
J gene: TRBJ2-1; V gene: TRBV11-2; clone size: .; D gene: TRBD2; CDR3 protein: CASSYPLTEAGAIPSYNEQFF; CDR3 DNA: TGTGCCAGCAGCTACCCCCTCACCGAAGCGGGGGCCATCCCTTCCTACAATGAGCAGTTCTTC
J gene: TRBJ1-4; V gene: TRBV20-1; clone size: .; D gene: .; CDR3 protein: CSASLSGLMNEKLFF; CDR3 DNA: TGCAGTGCTAGTCTGTCAGGACTGATGAATGAAAAACTGTTTTTT
J gene: TRBJ2-1; V gene: TRBV20-1; clone size: .; D gene: TRBD2; CDR3 protein: CSARDAGGHSNEQFF; CDR3 DNA: TGCAGTGCTAGAGATGCGGGGGGCCACTCCAATGAGCAGTTCTTC
J gene: TRBJ2-1; V gene: TRBV7-3; clone size: .; D gene: TRBD2; CDR3 protein: CASSLMGLAANEQFF; CDR3 DNA: TGTGCCAGCAGCTTAATGGGACTAGCGGCAAATGAGCAGTTCTTC
J gene: TRBJ2-7; V gene: TRBV18; clone size: .; D gene: .; CDR3 protein: CASSPKGNPYEQYF; CDR3 DNA: TGTGCCAGCTCACCAAAGGGGAACCCCTACGAGCAGTACTTC
J gene: TRBJ2-5; V gene: TRBV29-1; clone size: .; D gene: .; CDR3 protein: CSVNTGETETQYF; CDR3 DNA: TGCAGCGTTAACACGGGGGAAACAGAGACCCAGTACTTC
J gene: TRBJ2-3; V gene: TRBV19; clone size: .; D gene: .; CDR3 protein: CASSIISGETDTQYF; CDR3 DNA: TGTGCCAGTAGTATAATATCAGGAGAGACAGATACGCAGTATTTT
J gene: TRBJ2-1; V gene: TRBV20-1; clone size: .; D gene: TRBD2; CDR3 protein: CSASLAGGPSEQFF; CDR3 DNA: TGCAGTGCTAGCCTAGCGGGAGGGCCTAGTGAGCAGTTCTTC
J gene: TRBJ1-1; V gene: TRBV27; clone size: .; D gene: .; CDR3 protein: CASSFLGGLGTEAFF; CDR3 DNA: TGTGCCAGCAGTTTTCTCGGGGGGCTCGGCACTGAAGCTTTCTTT
J gene: TRBJ2-5; V gene: TRBV10-1; clone size: .; D gene: TRBD2; CDR3 protein: CASSEGTSGSEQYF; CDR3 DNA: TGCGCCAGCAGTGAGGGGACTAGCGGGAGTGAGCAGTACTTC
J gene: TRBJ1-5; V gene: TRBV15; clone size: .; D gene: .; CDR3 protein: CATSRADQPQHF; CDR3 DNA: TGTGCCACCAGCAGAGCTGATCAGCCCCAGCATTTT
J gene: TRBJ2-7; V gene: TRBV5-1; clone size: .; D gene: .; CDR3 protein: CASSSGTQSSYEQYF; CDR3 DNA: TGCGCCAGCAGCTCTGGCACCCAGAGCTCCTACGAGCAGTACTTC